The 24 T cell receptor beta chains in this list originate from one sample, sequenced in a study of vaccination and CD4 T cells after COVID-19. As for treatment: roughly ten-day PBMC culture with coronavirus spike peptide pools or control peptides (ViraFEST assay). Researchers used the Oncomine TCR Beta short-read assay to sequence DNA from cultured CD4+ T cells. TCRdb called the PCR reads again in MiXCR, with one record for every CDR3 protein. The sample includes about 16,000 distinct CDR3 sequences, 30% to 40% of them seen just once. The antigens of these receptors remain unknown. Sequencing used CD4+ T cells from blood, cultured in vitro, obtained before SARS-CoV-2 vaccination. The source of these receptors is a human donor who received a COVID-19 vaccine.

This clonotype was seen a few times. The chain is built from TRBV6-1 and TRBJ1-4, with unresolved D. V was shortened by 3 bases and J by 8 bases, with 13 bases between the two germline ends. This CDR3 is built from 14 residues. Germline V gene data show CDR1 as MNHNS and CDR2 as SASEGT. Here the CDR3 DNA reads TGTGCCAGCAGTGATCCCCCAGCAAGGGAAAAACTGTTTTTT. Encoded protein: CASSDPPAREKLFF.

This clonotype was counted only a few times. The chain uses TRBV19 and TRBJ1-5; D might be TRBD1 (5 bases). Between the trimmed V and J ends, which lost 3 bases and 0 bases, there was a span of 15 bases. Germline V gene lookup returns CDR1 LNHDA and CDR2 SQIVND (reference sequence). This CDR3 has 17 residues. The CDR3 region is CASSMEWGADSNQPQHF. CDR3 DNA sequence: TGTGCCAGTAGTATGGAGTGGGGCGCGGATAGCAATCAGCCCCAGCATTTT.

In this sample, this clonotype turned up a few times. The chain combines TRBV2 with TRBJ1-1; 8 bases fit TRBD1. Trimming at V came to 4 bases and at J to 5 bases, leaving 9 bases not matched to a gene. The CDR3 covers 15 residues. Germline values: CDR1 SNHLY, CDR2 FYNNEI. This CDR3 is CASSAADRDRTEAFF. The CDR3 DNA reads TGTGCCAGCAGTGCAGCGGACAGGGATAGAACTGAAGCTTTCTTT.

The chain employs TRBV19 and TRBJ1-2, with 12 bases fitting TRBD1. Germline V gives CDR1 LNHDA, CDR2 SQIVND (reference sequence). Losses at the gene ends were 6 bases for V and 8 bases for J; bases not matched to a gene: 4. The CDR3 has 13 residues. The CDR3 region has the DNA TGTGCCAGTAGCTCCGGGACAGGGGGCGGCTACACCTTC. Translated, it gives CASSSGTGGGYTF.

The sample holds a few counts of this clonotype. The rearrangement joins TRBV20-1 to TRBJ2-2, with D uncertain. The CDR3 is made up of 11 amino acids. The germline V gene has CDR1 DFQATT and CDR2 SNEGSKA (reference sequence). V lost 7 bases and J lost 2, with 5 bases in between. The chain's CDR3 is CSVDNTGELFF. The CDR3 nucleotides are TGCAGTGTTGATAACACCGGGGAGCTGTTTTTT.

The chain has TRBV11-3 and TRBJ2-5; TRBD2 might be the D (6 bases). Trimming pared 1 base from V and 4 bases from J, leaving 7 bases between. The CDR3 extends over 13 amino acids. CDR1 and CDR2 from the germline V gene are SGHNT and YENEEA. The CDR3 sequence is CASSLVGGETQYF. The CDR3 DNA reads TGTGCCAGCAGCTTAGTCGGGGGAGAGACCCAGTACTTC.

This clonotype has more than one count but fewer than ten. V and J are TRBV20-1 and TRBJ2-3; 11 bases line up with TRBD2. CDR3 length equals 15 residues. Germline-derived CDR1 and CDR2 are DFQATT and SNEGSKA (reference sequence). V shed 3 bases, J shed 1 base, and the junction held 3 bases outside the gene matches. CDR3 protein: CSASSSGGRTDTQYF. The CDR3, as DNA: TGCAGTGCTAGCTCTAGCGGGGGGCGCACAGATACGCAGTATTTT.

This clonotype was detected a few times. The J gene is TRBJ1-5, the V gene TRBV20-1; D unclear. Germline values: CDR1 DFQATT, CDR2 SNEGSKA (reference sequence). V was cut by 3 bases and J by 1 base, with 22 bases left in between. The CDR3 is 18 amino acids. Here the CDR3 reads CSARRRQPLVQSNQPQHF. The CDR3, as DNA: TGCAGTGCTAGGCGCCGACAACCCCTCGTCCAGAGCAATCAGCCCCAGCATTTT.

The chain joins TRBV6-2 or TRBV6-3 to TRBJ1-2; D possibly corresponds to TRBD1 (5 bases). The ends were cut back, 4 bases at V and 4 bases at J, with 10 bases in the middle. Germline CDR1 is MNHEY and CDR2 is SVGEGT. The length of the CDR3 is 13 residues. The DNA for the CDR3 is TGTGCCAGCAGTTCACAGGCGTTCTATGGCTACACCTTC. Its translation: CASSSQAFYGYTF.

The chain employs TRBV6-1 and TRBJ1-2; TRBD1 matches 7 bases. CDR3 length equals 14 residues. Germline V gene lookup returns CDR1 MNHNS and CDR2 SASEGT. After removal of 6 bases from V and 5 bases from J, the junction contained 9 bases not matched to a gene. This CDR3 is CASRLTGLGYGYTF. The CDR3 nucleotides read TGTGCCAGCAGACTGACAGGGCTTGGGTATGGCTACACCTTC.

This clonotype showed up just a few times. The V and J genes are TRBV7-8 and TRBJ1-5, with 8 bases lining up with TRBD1. Germline V gene sequence: CDR1 SGHVS, CDR2 FQNEAQ. V lost 1 base and J lost 6; bases outside the gene matches: 11. The CDR3 has 17 residues. Here the CDR3 reads CASSLGANRGIVQPQHF. The DNA for the CDR3 is TGTGCCAGCAGCTTAGGGGCCAACAGGGGGATTGTTCAGCCCCAGCATTTT.

This sequence joins TRBV27 and TRBJ2-7; 9 nucleotides match TRBD1. Trimming at V came to 5 bases and at J to 3 bases, leaving 8 bases not matched to a gene. Germline V gives CDR1 MNHEY, CDR2 SMNVEV (reference sequence). The CDR3 extends over 15 amino acids. CDR3 bases: TGTGCCAGCAGTCCCCAGACAGGGGGGGACTACGAGCAGTACTTC. This sequence encodes CASSPQTGGDYEQYF.

The chain carries TRBV5-3 and TRBJ1-3; D unclear. TRBV5-3 is known as an ORF, though its function is uncertain. The CDR3 runs to 20 residues. Trimming cost V 4 bases and J 0 bases, with 26 bases left between them. DNA of the CDR3: TGTGCCAGAAGCCCGTCCTTGGCAGCCACTAACACCAACTCTGGAAACACCATATATTTT. This sequence encodes CARSPSLAATNTNSGNTIYF.

The rearrangement links TRBV2 to TRBJ1-3; D is ambiguous. Germline V lookup: CDR1 SNHLY, CDR2 FYNNEI. Between the trimmed V and J ends, which lost 4 bases and 3 bases, there was a span of 13 bases. The CDR3 is 15 amino acids. CDR3 nucleotides: TGTGCCAGCAGTGTGGGCAACTCGCTTGGAAACACCATATATTTT. It specifies CASSVGNSLGNTIYF.

J is TRBJ2-7 and V is TRBV5-1; D remains ambiguous. The germline V gene has CDR1 SGHRS and CDR2 YFSETQ. CDR3 length: 14 residues. With 1 base removed from V and 1 base from J, the gap between germline ends came to 9 bases. The CDR3 DNA reads TGCGCCAGCAGCTTGAGACTGGGTTCCTACGAGCAGTACTTC. This sequence encodes CASSLRLGSYEQYF.

The V gene is TRBV6-1, the J gene TRBJ1-1; a weak D match, TRBD1 (5 bases). Germline CDR1 MNHNS, CDR2 SASEGT. This CDR3 region has 15 residues. Trimming left V 5 bases short and J 4 bases short, with 17 bases between. CDR3 protein: CASSPRGGRGTEAFF. In DNA form, the CDR3 reads TGTGCCAGCAGTCCCCGGGGAGGGAGGGGCACTGAAGCTTTCTTT.

In regard to this clonotype: An end of the junction differs from the germline gene, which may be a read error. The chain employs TRBV6-1 and TRBJ1-6, with TRBD1 matching 7 bases. Germline CDR1 reads MNHNS; CDR2 reads SASEGT. This CDR3 has 15 amino acids. CDR3 bases: TGTGCCAGCACTCCAGGGACAGCTAATAATTCACCCCTCTACTTT. Translated, it gives CASTPGTANNSPLYF.

This clonotype was seen more than once but under ten times. The V call is TRBV30, the J call TRBJ1-1; weak D call: TRBD1 (6 bases). V shed 3 bases and J shed 6 bases, with 11 bases lying between them. Germline CDR1 and CDR2: GTSNPN and SVGIG (reference sequence). The CDR3 consists of 12 residues. This chain's CDR3 is CAWRAGTPEAFF. The CDR3, as DNA: TGTGCCTGGAGAGCCGGGACACCTGAAGCTTTCTTT.

V is TRBV20-1 and J is TRBJ2-3; no firm D call. The germline V and J ends were trimmed by 7 bases and 0 bases, with 5 bases remaining between them. Looked up from germline, CDR1 is DFQATT and CDR2 is SNEGSKA (reference sequence). The CDR3 length is 11 residues. The CDR3 DNA sequence: TGCAGTGTAGCTAGCACAGATACGCAGTATTTT. Amino acids: CSVASTDTQYF.

The chain carries TRBV20-1 and TRBJ1-5, with D tentatively TRBD1 (5 bases). Germline V CDR1 and CDR2: DFQATT, SNEGSKA (reference sequence). V dropped 5 bases and J dropped 6 bases, with 14 bases sitting between them. The CDR3 consists of 13 residues. Here the CDR3 reads CSAHQGVGQPQHF. For the CDR3, the DNA is TGCAGTGCTCATCAGGGAGTCGGTCAGCCCCAGCATTTT.

V gene TRBV14 combines with J gene TRBJ2-4; 12 bases line up with TRBD1. This CDR3 contains 17 residues. J was trimmed by 5 bases and V by 4 bases; bases with no gene match: 9. Germline V lookup: CDR1 SGHDN, CDR2 FVKESK. CDR3 nucleotides: TGTGCCAGCAGCCGAGCCGGGACAGGGGGCTCCCAAAACATTCAGTACTTC. It codes for CASSRAGTGGSQNIQYF.

The CDR3 DNA reads as TGTGCCAGCAGTGAAGGCTTGACGGACTCCTATAATTCACCCCTCCACTTT. Protein sequence: CASSEGLTDSYNSPLHF. The rearrangement joins TRBV25-1 to TRBJ1-6; D is undetermined. Deletions cut 2 bases from V and 0 bases from J, with 11 bases between. The CDR3 spans 17 residues. Germline CDR1 reads MGHDK; CDR2 reads SYGVNS. The variable domain in full, with the rest retrieved from reference TRBV25-1 and TRBJ1-6, is EADIYQTPRYLVIGTGKKITLECSQTMGHDKMYWYQQDPGMELHLIHYSYGVNSTEKGDLSSESTVSRIRTEHFPLTLESARPSHTSQYLCASSEGLTDSYNSPLHFGNGTRLTVT.

The chain recombines TRBV7-9 with TRBJ2-7; 9 bases are shared with TRBD1. The V and J ends lost 5 bases and 6 bases, in that order; junction bases with no gene match: 8. The CDR3 is made up of 14 amino acids. Germline CDR1 reads SEHNR; CDR2 reads FQNEAQ (reference sequence). This CDR3 reads CASSRTGADFEQYF. The CDR3 DNA reads as TGTGCCAGCAGCCGGACAGGGGCGGACTTCGAGCAGTACTTC.

The chain carries TRBV20-1 and TRBJ1-1; no clear D gene. The germline V gene has CDR1 DFQATT and CDR2 SNEGSKA (reference sequence). V was cut by 3 bases and J by 0 bases, with 8 bases left in between. The CDR3 runs to 13 residues. CDR3 DNA: TGCAGTGCTAGTCTACTTGTGAACACTGAAGCTTTCTTT. Amino acids: CSASLLVNTEAFF.